This TCR beta chain was profiled in a study of cytomegalovirus exposure and HLA in healthy donors. Study outcomes and limitations: Using a false discovery rate of 0.05, a later analysis showed that 16,951 TCR beta sequences were associated with HLA alleles. According to an earlier analysis, most TCR beta V segments yielded productive rearrangements about 87% or about 30% of the time. A later analysis appeared to link common viral pathogens to several of the most significant clusters. A later analysis showed HLA-associated TCR beta chains outstripping equally common others in clonal expansion.

The junction had 4 bases not matched to a gene; V was cut back by 0 bases and J by 2 bases. The CDR3 runs 16 residues. Germline values: CDR1 SGHTS, CDR2 YDEGEE. 60 Vbeta and 13 Jbeta primers were used in PCR. Sequencing used immunoSEQ multiplex PCR; TCRdb keeps in-frame clones, though not all of them. Among about 160,000 clones listed, about 79% were seen once. This clone has just one count. Its target is unknown. V usage is TRBV5-8 and J usage is TRBJ1-5; TRBD1 aligns across 8 bases. This TCR derives from a man between 50 and 59 years old in good health and CMV-seropositive. Material for sequencing was PBMCs. The CDR3 sequence: CASSLGQGIRNQPQHF. CDR3 sequence (DNA): TGTGCCAGCAGCTTGGGACAGGGGATTCGCAATCAGCCCCAGCATTTT.